This TCR beta chain is from a study of shared clonotypes between healthy human individuals. The CDR3 runs to 14 residues. V lost 1 base and J lost 4, with 8 bases in between. Germline V gene sequence: CDR1 SEHNR, CDR2 FQNEAQ (reference sequence). Repertoires were generated with immunoSEQ multiplex PCR, while TCRdb's copy carries only in-frame clones and drops some. Counted here are around 1,000,000 clones, approximately 75% occurring once; the ten biggest clones make up roughly 0.83%. Worth noting for this clone: This specimen includes other DNA sequences encoding the same CDR3.

The receptor was derived from a man between 18 and 29 years old in good health. Some clones in this sample may be carry-over from other donors' samples. The gene calls are TRBV7-9 and TRBJ1-3; D is perhaps TRBD1 (6 bases). Source material: memory CD4+ T cells from PBMCs. The sample's subset: CD45RA-negative fraction. CDR3 in DNA: TGTGCCAGCAGCTTAGGGGGGCCAGGAAACACCATATATTTT. It is translated as CASSLGGPGNTIYF.